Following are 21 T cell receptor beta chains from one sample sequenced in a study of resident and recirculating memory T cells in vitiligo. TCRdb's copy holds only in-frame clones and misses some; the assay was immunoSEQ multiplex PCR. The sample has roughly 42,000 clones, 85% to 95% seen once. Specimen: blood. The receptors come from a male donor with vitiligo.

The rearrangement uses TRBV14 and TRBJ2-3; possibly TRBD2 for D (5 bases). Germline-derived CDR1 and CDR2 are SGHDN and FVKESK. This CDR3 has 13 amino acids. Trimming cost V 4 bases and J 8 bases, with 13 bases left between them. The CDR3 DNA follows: TGTGCCAGCAGCCCCCGGAGAGGAGGTACGCAGTATTTT. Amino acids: CASSPRRGGTQYF.

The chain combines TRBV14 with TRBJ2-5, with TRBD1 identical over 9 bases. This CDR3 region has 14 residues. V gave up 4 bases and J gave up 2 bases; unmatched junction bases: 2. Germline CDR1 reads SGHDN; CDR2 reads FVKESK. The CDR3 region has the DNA TGTGCCAGCAGCCGAGACAGGGGGCAAGAGACCCAGTACTTC. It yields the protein CASSRDRGQETQYF.

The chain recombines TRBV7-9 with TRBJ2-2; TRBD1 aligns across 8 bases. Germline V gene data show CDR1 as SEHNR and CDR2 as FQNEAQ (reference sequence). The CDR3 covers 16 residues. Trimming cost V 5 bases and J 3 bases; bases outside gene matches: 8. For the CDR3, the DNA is TGTGCCAGCAGCCCGACAGGGGATCGTTACACCGGGGAGCTGTTTTTT. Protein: CASSPTGDRYTGELFF.

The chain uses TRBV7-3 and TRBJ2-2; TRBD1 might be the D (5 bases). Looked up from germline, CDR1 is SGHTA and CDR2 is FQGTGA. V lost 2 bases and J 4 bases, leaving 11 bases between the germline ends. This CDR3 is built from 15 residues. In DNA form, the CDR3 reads TGTGCCAGCAGCTTAGGGGCAGCTAGCACCGGGGAGCTGTTTTTT. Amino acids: CASSLGAASTGELFF.

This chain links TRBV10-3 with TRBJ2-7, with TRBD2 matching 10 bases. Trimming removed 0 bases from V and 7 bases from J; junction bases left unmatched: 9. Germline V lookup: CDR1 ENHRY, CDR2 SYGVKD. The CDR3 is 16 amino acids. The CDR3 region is CAISESPSGGAGEQYF. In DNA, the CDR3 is TGTGCCATCAGTGAGTCTCCCAGCGGGGGGGCCGGAGAGCAGTACTTC.

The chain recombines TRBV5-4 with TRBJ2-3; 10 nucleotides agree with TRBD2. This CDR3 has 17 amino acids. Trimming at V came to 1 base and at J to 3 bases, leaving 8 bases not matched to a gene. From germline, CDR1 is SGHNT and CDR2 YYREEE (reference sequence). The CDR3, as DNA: TGTGCCAGCAGCTTGCGAGTATTGACTAGCGGGACAGATACGCAGTATTTT. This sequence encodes CASSLRVLTSGTDTQYF.

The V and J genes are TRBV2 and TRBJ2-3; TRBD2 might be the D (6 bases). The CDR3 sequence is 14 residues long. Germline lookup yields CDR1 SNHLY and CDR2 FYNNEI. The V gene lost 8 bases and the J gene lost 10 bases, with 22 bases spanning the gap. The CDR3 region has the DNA TGTGCCAGCTGCGCGGGGCCCCCGGGGTGGGCGCAGTATTTT. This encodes CASCAGPPGWAQYF.

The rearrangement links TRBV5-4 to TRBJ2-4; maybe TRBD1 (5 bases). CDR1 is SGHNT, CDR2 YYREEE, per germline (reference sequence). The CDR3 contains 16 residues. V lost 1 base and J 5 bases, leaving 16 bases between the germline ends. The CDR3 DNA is TGTGCCAGCAGCTTGAATCCAGGGATGGGTGAAAACATTCAGTACTTC. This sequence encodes CASSLNPGMGENIQYF.

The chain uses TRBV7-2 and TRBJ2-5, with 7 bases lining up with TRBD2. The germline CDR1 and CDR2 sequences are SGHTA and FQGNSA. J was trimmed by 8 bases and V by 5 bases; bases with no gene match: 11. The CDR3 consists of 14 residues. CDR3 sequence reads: CASSQTSPTTTQYF. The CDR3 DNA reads TGTGCCAGCAGCCAGACTAGCCCAACAACAACCCAGTACTTC.

DNA of the CDR3: TGTGCCAGCAGCTCCGGACAGTTATATGGCTACACCTTC. Translation gives CASSSGQLYGYTF. The V call is TRBV5-6, the J call TRBJ1-2; maybe TRBD1 (6 bases). Per germline, CDR1 SGHDT and CDR2 YYEEEE. V was clipped by 3 bases and J by 5 bases, with 11 bases between them. The CDR3 loop spans 13 amino acids.

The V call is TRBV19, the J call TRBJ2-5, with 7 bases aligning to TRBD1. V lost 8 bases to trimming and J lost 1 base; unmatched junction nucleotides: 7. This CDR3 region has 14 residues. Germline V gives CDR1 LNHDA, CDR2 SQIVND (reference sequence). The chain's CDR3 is CASQSGQSQETQYF. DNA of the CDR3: TGTGCCAGTCAATCGGGACAGAGCCAAGAGACCCAGTACTTC.

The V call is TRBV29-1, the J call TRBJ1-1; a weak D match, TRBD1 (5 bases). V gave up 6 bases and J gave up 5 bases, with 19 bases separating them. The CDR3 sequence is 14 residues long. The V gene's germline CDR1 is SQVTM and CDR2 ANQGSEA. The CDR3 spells CSVSSRVSQTEAFF. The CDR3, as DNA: TGCAGCGTCAGTTCCAGGGTTAGTCAGACTGAAGCTTTCTTT.

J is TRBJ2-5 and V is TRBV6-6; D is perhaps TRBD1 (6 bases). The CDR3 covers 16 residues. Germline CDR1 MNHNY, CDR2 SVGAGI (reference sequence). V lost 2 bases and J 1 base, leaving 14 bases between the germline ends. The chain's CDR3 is CASSYGHGQSQETQYF. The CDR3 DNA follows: TGTGCCAGCAGTTACGGCCATGGACAGTCCCAAGAGACCCAGTACTTC.

CDR3 in DNA: TGTGCCAGCAGCTTAGACAGGGCGGGGGGGCGCCCAGATACGCAGTATTTT. It specifies CASSLDRAGGRPDTQYF. This chain connects TRBV7-8 to TRBJ2-3, with 9 bases that match TRBD2. This CDR3 spans 17 amino acids. V lost 1 base, J lost 4 bases, and 9 bases stayed unmatched. Germline V gives CDR1 SGHVS, CDR2 FQNEAQ.

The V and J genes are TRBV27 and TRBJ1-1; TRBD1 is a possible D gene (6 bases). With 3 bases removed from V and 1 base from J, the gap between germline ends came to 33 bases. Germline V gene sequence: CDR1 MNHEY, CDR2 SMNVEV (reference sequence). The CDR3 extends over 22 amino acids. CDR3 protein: CASSFLRWATAQGRWENTEAFF. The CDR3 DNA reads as TGTGCCAGCAGTTTTCTCAGGTGGGCCACCGCACAGGGCCGATGGGAGAACACTGAAGCTTTCTTT.

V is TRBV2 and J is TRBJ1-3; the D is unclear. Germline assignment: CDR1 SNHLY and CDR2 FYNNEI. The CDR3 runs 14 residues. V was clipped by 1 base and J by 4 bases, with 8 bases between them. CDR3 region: CASSEGHSGNTIYF. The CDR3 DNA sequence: TGTGCCAGCAGTGAAGGACATTCGGGAAACACCATATATTTT.

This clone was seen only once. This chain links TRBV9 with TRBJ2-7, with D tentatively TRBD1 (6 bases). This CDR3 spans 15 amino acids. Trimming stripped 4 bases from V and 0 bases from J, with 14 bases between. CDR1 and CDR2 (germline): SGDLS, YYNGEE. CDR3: CASSRGQGSSYEQYF. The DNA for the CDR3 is TGTGCCAGCAGCAGAGGGCAGGGGAGCTCCTACGAGCAGTACTTC. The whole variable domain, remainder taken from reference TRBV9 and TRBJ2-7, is DSGVTQTPKHLITATGQRVTLRCSPRSGDLSVYWYQQSLDQGLQFLIQYYNGEERAKGNILERFSAQQFPDLHSELNLSSLELGDSALYFCASSRGQGSSYEQYFGPGTRLTVT.

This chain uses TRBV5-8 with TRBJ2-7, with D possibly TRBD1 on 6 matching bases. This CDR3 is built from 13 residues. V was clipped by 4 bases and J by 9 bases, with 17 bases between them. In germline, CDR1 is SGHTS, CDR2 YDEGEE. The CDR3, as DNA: TGTGCCAGCAGCAAAATAAAACAGGGCGTGCAGTACTTC. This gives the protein CASSKIKQGVQYF.

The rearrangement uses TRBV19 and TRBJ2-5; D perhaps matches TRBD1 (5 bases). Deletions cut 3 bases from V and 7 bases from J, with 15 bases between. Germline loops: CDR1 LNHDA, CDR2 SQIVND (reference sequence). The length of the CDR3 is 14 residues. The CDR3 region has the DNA TGTGCCAGTAGTATTTTGGGGCCCAAGGGGACCCAGTACTTC. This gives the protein CASSILGPKGTQYF.

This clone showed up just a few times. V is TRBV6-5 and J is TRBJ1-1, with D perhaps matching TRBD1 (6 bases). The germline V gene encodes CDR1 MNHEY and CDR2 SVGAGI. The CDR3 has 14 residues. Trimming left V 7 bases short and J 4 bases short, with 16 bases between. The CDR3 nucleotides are TGTGCCAGCAATGACAGGCCCCGGGTCACTGAAGCTTTCTTT. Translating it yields CASNDRPRVTEAFF.

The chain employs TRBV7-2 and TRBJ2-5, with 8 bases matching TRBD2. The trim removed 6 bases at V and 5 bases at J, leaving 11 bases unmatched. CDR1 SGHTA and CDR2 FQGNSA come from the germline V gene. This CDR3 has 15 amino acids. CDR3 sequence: CASSFQRGGGETQYF. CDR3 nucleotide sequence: TGTGCCAGCAGTTTCCAGCGGGGCGGGGGGGAGACCCAGTACTTC.